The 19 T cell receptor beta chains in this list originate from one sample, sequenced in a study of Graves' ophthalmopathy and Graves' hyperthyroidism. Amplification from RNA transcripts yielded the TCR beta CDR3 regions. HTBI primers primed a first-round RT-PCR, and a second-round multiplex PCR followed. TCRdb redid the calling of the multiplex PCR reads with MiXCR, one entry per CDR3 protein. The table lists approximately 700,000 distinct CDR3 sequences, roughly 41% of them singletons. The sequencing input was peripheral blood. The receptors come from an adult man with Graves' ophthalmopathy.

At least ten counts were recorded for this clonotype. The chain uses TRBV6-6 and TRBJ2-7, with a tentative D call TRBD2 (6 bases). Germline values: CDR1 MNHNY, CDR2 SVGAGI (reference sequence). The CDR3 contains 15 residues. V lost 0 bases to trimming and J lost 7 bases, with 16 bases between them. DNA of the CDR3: TGTGCCAGCAGTTACTCACCGGACGGGAGTGGAGAGCAGTACTTC. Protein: CASSYSPDGSGEQYF.

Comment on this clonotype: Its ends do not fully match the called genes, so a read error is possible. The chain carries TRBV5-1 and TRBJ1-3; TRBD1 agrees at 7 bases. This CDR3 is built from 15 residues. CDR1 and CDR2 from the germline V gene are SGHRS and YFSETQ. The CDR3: CASSRNRGSGNTIYF. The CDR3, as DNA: TGTGCCAGCAGCCGAAACAGGGGCTCTGGAAACACCATATATTTT.

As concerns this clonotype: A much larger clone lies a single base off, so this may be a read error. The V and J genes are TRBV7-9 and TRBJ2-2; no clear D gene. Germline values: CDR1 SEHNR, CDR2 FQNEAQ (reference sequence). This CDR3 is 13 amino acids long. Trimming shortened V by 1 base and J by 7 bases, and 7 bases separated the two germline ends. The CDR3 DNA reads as TGTGCCAGCAGCTTAGGACGAGTCGGGGAGCTGTTTTTT. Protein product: CASSLGRVGELFF.

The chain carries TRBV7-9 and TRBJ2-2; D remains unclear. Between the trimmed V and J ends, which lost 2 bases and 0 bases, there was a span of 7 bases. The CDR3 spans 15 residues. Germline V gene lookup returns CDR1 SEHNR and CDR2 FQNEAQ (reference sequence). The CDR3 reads CASSLLRANTGELFF. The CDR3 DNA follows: TGTGCCAGCAGCTTACTTCGGGCGAACACCGGGGAGCTGTTTTTT.

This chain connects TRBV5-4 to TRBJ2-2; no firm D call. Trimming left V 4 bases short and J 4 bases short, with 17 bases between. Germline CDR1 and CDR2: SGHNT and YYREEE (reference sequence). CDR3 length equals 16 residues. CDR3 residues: CASSHDAGWGTGELFF. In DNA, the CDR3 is TGTGCCAGCAGCCATGACGCCGGGTGGGGCACCGGGGAGCTGTTTTTT.

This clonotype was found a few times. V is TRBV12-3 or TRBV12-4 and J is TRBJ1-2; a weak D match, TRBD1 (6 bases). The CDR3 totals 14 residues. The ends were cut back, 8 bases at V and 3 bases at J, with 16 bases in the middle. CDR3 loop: CASLGGLLDYGYTF. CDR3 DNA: TGTGCCAGCCTTGGGGGGCTTTTAGACTATGGCTACACCTTC.

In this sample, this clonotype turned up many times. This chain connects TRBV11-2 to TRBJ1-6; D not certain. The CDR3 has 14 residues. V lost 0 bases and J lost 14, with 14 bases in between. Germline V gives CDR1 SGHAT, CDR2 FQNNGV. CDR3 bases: TGTGCCAGCAGCTTAGACCCTCCTACAGCGGCCCTCCACTTT. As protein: CASSLDPPTAALHF.

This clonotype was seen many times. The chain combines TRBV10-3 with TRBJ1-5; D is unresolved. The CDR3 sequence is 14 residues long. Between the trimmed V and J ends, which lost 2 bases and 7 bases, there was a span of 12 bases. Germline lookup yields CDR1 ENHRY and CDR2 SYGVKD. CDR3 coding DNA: TGTGCCATCAGTGAGGATCCAACCATGCAGCCCCAGCATTTT. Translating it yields CAISEDPTMQPQHF.

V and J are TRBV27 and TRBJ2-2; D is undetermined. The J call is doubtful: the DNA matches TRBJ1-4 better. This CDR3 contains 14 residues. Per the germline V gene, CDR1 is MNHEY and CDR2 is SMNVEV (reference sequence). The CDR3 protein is CASNPRMANEKLFF. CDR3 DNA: TGTGCCAGCAATCCCCGTATGGCTAATGAAAAACTGTTTTTT.

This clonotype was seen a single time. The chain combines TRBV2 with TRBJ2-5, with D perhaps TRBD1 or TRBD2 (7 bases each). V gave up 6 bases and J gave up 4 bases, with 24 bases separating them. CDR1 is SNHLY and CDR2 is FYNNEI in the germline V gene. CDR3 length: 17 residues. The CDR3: CASSLARGRGMRETQYF. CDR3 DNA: TGTGCCAGCAGCCTAGCTAGGGGGCGGGGGATGCGAGAGACCCAGTACTTC.

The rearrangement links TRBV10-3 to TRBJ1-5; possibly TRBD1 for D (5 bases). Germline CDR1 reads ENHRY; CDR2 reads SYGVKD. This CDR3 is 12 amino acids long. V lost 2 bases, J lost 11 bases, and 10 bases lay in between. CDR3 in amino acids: CAISEGGETQHF. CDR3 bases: TGTGCCATCAGTGAGGGGGGAGAGACCCAGCATTTT.

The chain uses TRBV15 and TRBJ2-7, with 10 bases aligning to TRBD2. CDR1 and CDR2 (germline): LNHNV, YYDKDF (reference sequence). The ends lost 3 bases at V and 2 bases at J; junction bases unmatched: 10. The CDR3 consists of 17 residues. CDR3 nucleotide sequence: TGTGCCACCAGCAGTGAAGCTAGCGGGAGCGGAGCCTACGAGCAGTACTTC. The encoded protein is CATSSEASGSGAYEQYF.

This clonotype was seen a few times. CDR3 in amino acids: CASSPRPLRGTEAFF. CDR3 sequence (DNA): TGCGCCAGCAGCCCAAGACCCTTACGGGGCACTGAAGCTTTCTTT. The chain uses TRBV5-1 and TRBJ1-1; D gene uncertain. The CDR3 extends over 15 amino acids. Germline CDR1 and CDR2: SGHRS and YFSETQ. With 4 bases removed from V and 4 bases from J, the gap between germline ends came to 17 bases.

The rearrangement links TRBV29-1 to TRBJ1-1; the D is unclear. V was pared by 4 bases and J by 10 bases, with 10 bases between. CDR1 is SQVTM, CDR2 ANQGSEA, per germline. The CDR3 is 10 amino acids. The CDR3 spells CSVAGVRAFF. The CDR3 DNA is TGCAGCGTTGCTGGTGTCAGAGCTTTCTTT.

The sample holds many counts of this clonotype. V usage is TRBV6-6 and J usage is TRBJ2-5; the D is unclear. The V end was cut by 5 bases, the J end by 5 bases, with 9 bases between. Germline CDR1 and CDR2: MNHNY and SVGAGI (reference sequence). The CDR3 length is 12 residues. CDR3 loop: CASSEQDETQYF. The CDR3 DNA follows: TGTGCCAGCAGTGAGCAGGATGAGACCCAGTACTTC.

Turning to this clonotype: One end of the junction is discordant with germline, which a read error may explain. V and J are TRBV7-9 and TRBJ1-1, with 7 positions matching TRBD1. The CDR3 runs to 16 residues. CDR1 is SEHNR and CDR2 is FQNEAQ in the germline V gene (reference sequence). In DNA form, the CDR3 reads TGTACCAGCAGCACCAGGACAGGAAGCATGAACACTGAAGCTTTCTTT. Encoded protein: CTSSTRTGSMNTEAFF.

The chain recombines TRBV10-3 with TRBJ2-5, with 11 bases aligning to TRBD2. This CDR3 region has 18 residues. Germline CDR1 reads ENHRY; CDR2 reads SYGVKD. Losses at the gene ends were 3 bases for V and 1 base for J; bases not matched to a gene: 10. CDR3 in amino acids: CAISEIASGGPPQETQYF. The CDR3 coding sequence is TGTGCCATCAGTGAAATCGCTAGCGGGGGGCCTCCCCAAGAGACCCAGTACTTC.

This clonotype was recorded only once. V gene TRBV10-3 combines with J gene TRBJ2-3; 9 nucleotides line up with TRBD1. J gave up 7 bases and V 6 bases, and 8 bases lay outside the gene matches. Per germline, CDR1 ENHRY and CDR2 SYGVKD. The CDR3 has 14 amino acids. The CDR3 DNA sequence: TGTGCCATCAGGGGGGGACAGGGAGAGAATACGCAGTATTTT. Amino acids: CAIRGGQGENTQYF.

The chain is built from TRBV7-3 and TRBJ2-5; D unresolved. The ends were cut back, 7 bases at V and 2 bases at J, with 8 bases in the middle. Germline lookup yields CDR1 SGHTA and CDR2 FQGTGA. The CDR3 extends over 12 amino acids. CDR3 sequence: CASNSRQETQYF. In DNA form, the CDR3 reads TGTGCCAGCAACAGTAGACAAGAGACCCAGTACTTC.